The TCR beta chain described here comes from a study of T cell responses to AZD1222 COVID-19 vaccine. Study conclusions and caveats: Among vaccine-associated CD4 TCRs, coverage spanned spike, with dominance at 160-218 and 743-854.

This CDR3 spans 17 amino acids. V was clipped by 5 bases and J by 1 base, with 17 bases between them. Per the germline V gene, CDR1 is SGHTA and CDR2 is FQGNSA. For this clone: Its antigen remains unknown.

Combined were second doses at about 4 or about 12 weeks. Sequencing was performed with immunoSEQ multiplex PCR; in TCRdb, only in-frame clones are kept and a portion is missing. This table holds around 150,000 clones, roughly 93% found once. The sequence was collected from an adult who received the AZD1222 COVID-19 vaccine. V usage is TRBV7-2 and J usage is TRBJ2-2, with a weak D call TRBD2 (6 bases). Source: peripheral blood, taken 28 days after the second AZD1222 dose. CDR3 loop: CASSPGPGRENTGELFF. CDR3 in DNA: TGTGCCAGCAGCCCGGGCCCGGGGCGGGAGAACACCGGGGAGCTGTTTTTT.